A single sample gave rise to the 20 T cell receptor beta chains below, sequenced in a study of blood T cell repertoires in COVID-19. TCRdb's table, derived via immunoSEQ multiplex PCR, lists solely in-frame clones and lacks some. The repertoire consists of around 260,000 clones, with 70% to 90% occurring once and the leading ten covering under 3.5%. The sequenced material came from peripheral blood. The receptors shown here come from a woman aged 25 to 39 with active or convalescent COVID-19.

This rearrangement joins TRBV6-5 to TRBJ1-5; tentative D call: TRBD1 (5 bases). With 2 bases removed from V and 3 bases from J, the gap between germline ends came to 8 bases. Germline lookup yields CDR1 MNHEY and CDR2 SVGAGI. The CDR3 contains 14 residues. The CDR3 sequence is CASSYGAPNQPQHF. As DNA, the CDR3 is TGTGCCAGCAGTTACGGGGCCCCCAATCAGCCCCAGCATTTT.

This chain uses TRBV7-2 with TRBJ2-6, with D unresolved. Germline lookup yields CDR1 SGHTA and CDR2 FQGNSA. The CDR3 loop spans 15 amino acids. The germline V and J ends were trimmed by 5 bases and 0 bases, with 8 bases remaining between them. The CDR3 nucleotides are TGTGCCAGCAGCCCGGAGATCTCTGGGGCCAACGTCCTGACTTTC. Translating gives CASSPEISGANVLTF.

This clone was picked up one time. The gene calls are TRBV2 and TRBJ2-2, with D possibly TRBD2 on 5 matching bases. The germline V gene has CDR1 SNHLY and CDR2 FYNNEI. The CDR3 covers 16 residues. V was trimmed by 2 bases and J by 3 bases, leaving 13 bases between them. Here the CDR3 reads CASSERIASYTGELFF. Here the CDR3 DNA reads TGTGCCAGCAGTGAAAGGATAGCGTCTTACACCGGGGAGCTGTTTTTT.

The rearrangement uses TRBV2 and TRBJ1-3; no clear D. The CDR3 runs to 15 residues. CDR1 and CDR2 (germline): SNHLY, FYNNEI. V lost 6 bases and J lost 0, with 12 bases in between. CDR3 in amino acids: CASSARGISGNTIYF. CDR3 sequence (DNA): TGTGCCAGCAGCGCCCGGGGAATCTCTGGAAACACCATATATTTT.

The V and J genes are TRBV19 and TRBJ1-2; 8 positions agree with TRBD1. Unmatched junction bases numbered 7, after V lost 6 bases and J lost 4 bases. The germline V gene has CDR1 LNHDA and CDR2 SQIVND (reference sequence). The CDR3 runs 14 residues. The CDR3 sequence: CASSKTDRGYGYTF. CDR3 in DNA: TGTGCCAGTAGCAAAACCGACAGGGGCTATGGCTACACCTTC.

V usage is TRBV6-2 or TRBV6-3 and J usage is TRBJ1-1; D is uncertain. This CDR3 is 13 amino acids long. Germline assignment: CDR1 MNHEY and CDR2 SVGEGT. Trimming shortened V by 0 bases and J by 7 bases, and 9 bases separated the two germline ends. The CDR3 DNA follows: TGTGCCAGCAGTTACTCGGGCGCAATTGAAGCTTTCTTT. It is translated as CASSYSGAIEAFF.

The gene calls are TRBV6-5 and TRBJ1-1; TRBD1 might be the D (5 bases). From germline, CDR1 is MNHEY and CDR2 SVGAGI. Trimming cost V 6 bases and J 11 bases, with 19 bases left between them. CDR3 length: 13 residues. This CDR3 is CASSDSPPRMAFF. The CDR3 bases are TGTGCCAGCAGCGACAGTCCCCCCAGGATGGCTTTCTTT.

This clone was observed a single time. The gene calls are TRBV18 and TRBJ2-3; D is unclear. Germline values: CDR1 KGHSH, CDR2 LQKENI. This CDR3 comprises 11 residues. V was clipped by 5 bases and J by 9 bases, with 9 bases between them. The DNA for the CDR3 is TGTGCCAGCTCATTGTTAGAGACGCAGTATTTT. This sequence encodes CASSLLETQYF.

This clone has only a few counts. This chain links TRBV27 with TRBJ2-1; 11 bases agree with TRBD2. This CDR3 spans 16 amino acids. The germline V gene encodes CDR1 MNHEY and CDR2 SMNVEV (reference sequence). The J segment lost 15 bases and the V segment lost 2 bases, leaving 15 bases of the junction unmatched. The CDR3 DNA reads as TGTGCCAGCAGTTTACCAACTAGCGGGGGACCCTTGCCACTGTTCTTC. It codes for CASSLPTSGGPLPLFF.

This chain connects TRBV7-2 to TRBJ1-2; D is unresolved. CDR1 and CDR2 (germline): SGHTA, FQGNSA. This CDR3 has 15 residues. Trimming pared 5 bases from V and 8 bases from J, leaving 21 bases between. The chain's CDR3 is CASSPDGVVGGGYTF. The CDR3 region has the DNA TGTGCCAGCAGCCCTGACGGGGTAGTGGGAGGAGGCTACACCTTC.

The V gene is TRBV7-9, the J gene TRBJ2-7; TRBD1 agrees at 8 bases. V lost 2 bases to trimming and J lost 6 bases; unmatched junction nucleotides: 12. CDR3 size: 16 residues. Germline V gene sequence: CDR1 SEHNR, CDR2 FQNEAQ (reference sequence). CDR3 residues: CASSLPTGASSGEQYF. As DNA, the CDR3 is TGTGCCAGCAGCTTACCGACAGGGGCCTCTTCTGGCGAGCAGTACTTC.

V usage is TRBV5-1 and J usage is TRBJ2-1; D perhaps matches TRBD2 (5 bases). Germline V gene data show CDR1 as SGHRS and CDR2 as YFSETQ. The CDR3 is 13 amino acids. V was clipped by 4 bases and J by 4 bases, with 9 bases between them. CDR3 in amino acids: CASSLQRYNEQFF. CDR3 coding DNA: TGCGCCAGCAGCCTCCAGCGGTACAATGAGCAGTTCTTC.

The J gene is TRBJ1-5, the V gene TRBV6-2 or TRBV6-3; weak D call: TRBD1 (5 bases). Germline V gene sequence: CDR1 MNHEY, CDR2 SVGEGT. V was shortened by 6 bases and J by 1 base, with 13 bases between the two germline ends. The CDR3 extends over 15 amino acids. The CDR3 loop reads CASSNRRDSNQPQHF. The DNA of the CDR3 is TGTGCCAGCAGCAACCGGAGGGACAGCAATCAGCCCCAGCATTTT.

The chain joins TRBV30 to TRBJ2-1; 8 bases align to TRBD1. Trimming at V came to 2 bases and at J to 6 bases, leaving 6 bases not matched to a gene. The CDR3 contains 14 residues. Looked up from germline, CDR1 is GTSNPN and CDR2 is SVGIG (reference sequence). The CDR3 nucleotides read TGTGCCTGGAGTACCGGACAGGGATCCAATGAGCAGTTCTTC. It yields the protein CAWSTGQGSNEQFF. Using reference TRBV30 and TRBJ2-1 for the parts outside the CDR3, the full variable domain is SQTIHQWPATLVQPVGSPLSLECTVEGTSNPNLYWYRQAAGRGLQLLFYSVGIGQISSEVPQNLSASRPQDRQFILSSKKLLLSDSGFYLCAWSTGQGSNEQFFGPGTRLTVL.

The V call is TRBV2, the J call TRBJ2-3, with 8 bases that match TRBD1. The CDR3 has 16 amino acids. Trimming removed 6 bases from V and 0 bases from J; junction bases left unmatched: 8. Germline loops: CDR1 SNHLY, CDR2 FYNNEI. The CDR3 loop reads CASSHGQGGSTDTQYF. CDR3 nucleotides: TGTGCCAGCAGCCATGGACAGGGAGGTAGCACAGATACGCAGTATTTT.

CDR3 amino acids: CASSPGTGRAYEQYF. The CDR3 DNA reads TGTGCCAGCAGTCCCGGGACAGGGCGGGCCTACGAGCAGTACTTC. The chain links TRBV27 to TRBJ2-7; 9 bases agree with TRBD1. CDR1 is MNHEY and CDR2 is SMNVEV in the germline V gene (reference sequence). J gave up 2 bases and V 5 bases, and 7 bases lay outside the gene matches. This CDR3 has 15 residues.

The chain has TRBV19 and TRBJ1-5, with D unresolved. Germline V gives CDR1 LNHDA, CDR2 SQIVND (reference sequence). The V gene lost 3 bases and the J gene lost 5 bases, with 8 bases spanning the gap. The CDR3 has 13 residues. CDR3: CASSISGYQPQHF. CDR3 sequence (DNA): TGTGCCAGTAGTATCTCCGGGTATCAGCCCCAGCATTTT.

V is TRBV20-1 and J is TRBJ2-7; D remains ambiguous. The CDR3 loop spans 11 amino acids. The V and J ends lost 3 bases and 4 bases respectively, with 7 bases between them. Germline CDR1 and CDR2: DFQATT and SNEGSKA (reference sequence). The CDR3 loop reads CSARGEYEQYF. CDR3 DNA sequence: TGCAGTGCTAGGGGCGAGTACGAGCAGTACTTC.

This clone has a handful of counts. This chain joins TRBV6-1 and TRBJ1-2; 8 bases are shared with TRBD1. Germline V gene lookup returns CDR1 MNHNS and CDR2 SASEGT. The CDR3 is 14 residues long. The V segment lost 2 bases and the J segment 3 bases; nucleotides outside the gene matches: 2. The CDR3 region has the DNA TGTGCCAGCAGTGAAAGACAGGGGTACTATGGCTACACCTTC. The encoded protein is CASSERQGYYGYTF.

The V and J genes are TRBV4-2 and TRBJ2-7, with 9 bases aligning to TRBD2. The germline V gene has CDR1 LGHNA and CDR2 YNFKEQ. There are 17 residues in the CDR3. The V and J ends lost 1 base and 0 bases, in that order; junction bases with no gene match: 7. In DNA form, the CDR3 reads TGTGCCAGCAGCCAAGTGGCTAGCGGGGCCGACTCCTACGAGCAGTACTTC. This codes for CASSQVASGADSYEQYF.